Listed here are 17 T cell receptor beta chains from one sample, sequenced in a study of CD8 T cells in ankylosing spondylitis. MiXCR, applied by TCRdb to the 5' RACE reads, yields one record per CDR3 protein. Among some 340,000 distinct CDR3 sequences listed, about 15% were seen once. The sample taken for sequencing was blood, either unsorted or a sorted T cell fraction (not recorded which). These receptors came from a male donor with ankylosing spondylitis or in good health (not recorded which).

This clonotype occurred a few times. The CDR3 DNA reads TGTGCCAGCAGTTCGAACCCGGGACAGACAGGGGAGCAGTACTTC. It codes for CASSSNPGQTGEQYF. J is TRBJ2-7 and V is TRBV6-2 or TRBV6-3; TRBD1 matches at 7 bases. In germline, CDR1 is MNHEY, CDR2 SVGEGT. The CDR3 covers 15 residues. V lost 4 bases and J lost 7; bases outside the gene matches: 13.

The V gene is TRBV7-8, the J gene TRBJ2-3, with TRBD2 matching 14 bases. After removal of 4 bases from V and 0 bases from J, the junction contained 6 bases not matched to a gene. Germline lookup yields CDR1 SGHVS and CDR2 FQNEAQ. The CDR3 has 18 residues. The chain's CDR3 is CASSWGLAGDSSTDTQYF. CDR3 sequence (DNA): TGTGCCAGCAGCTGGGGACTAGCGGGGGATTCTAGCACAGATACGCAGTATTTT.

The gene calls are TRBV5-1 and TRBJ1-1; D call uncertain. V was clipped by 6 bases and J by 7 bases, with 16 bases between them. The CDR3 sequence is 13 residues long. Germline V gene sequence: CDR1 SGHRS, CDR2 YFSETQ. The chain's CDR3 is CASMRNDGVEAFF. The CDR3 region has the DNA TGCGCCAGCATGCGAAACGACGGAGTTGAAGCTTTCTTT.

This chain joins TRBV7-2 and TRBJ1-6, with 7 nucleotides matching TRBD1. Trimming removed 7 bases from V and 0 bases from J; junction bases left unmatched: 9. The CDR3 sequence is 17 residues long. CDR1 is SGHTA, CDR2 FQGNSA, per germline. CDR3 sequence reads: CASTGQAVRSYNSPLHF. The CDR3 DNA follows: TGTGCCAGCACCGGACAGGCAGTCCGCTCCTATAATTCACCCCTCCACTTT.

The CDR3 region is CASSLPGQGKDEQFF. The CDR3 region has the DNA TGTGCCAGCAGCCTGCCGGGACAGGGCAAGGATGAGCAGTTCTTC. This chain uses TRBV3-1 with TRBJ2-1, with 9 nucleotides matching TRBD1. Germline V lookup: CDR1 LGHDT, CDR2 YNNKEL (reference sequence). The CDR3 covers 15 residues. V trimming: 4 bases; J trimming: 8 bases; junction bases outside the gene matches: 9.

This chain uses TRBV12-3 or TRBV12-4 with TRBJ1-1; D call uncertain. The V end lost 6 bases, the J end lost 3 bases, and 14 bases lay between the germline ends. CDR3 length: 14 amino acids. CDR3 DNA: TGTGCCAGCAGGGCACGCGACGGATACACTGAAGCTTTCTTT. It specifies CASRARDGYTEAFF.

In DNA form, the CDR3 reads TGTGCCAGCAGCTTAGTTTCGGGGAACCAAGATACGCAGTATTTT. Its translation is CASSLVSGNQDTQYF. The chain employs TRBV7-9 and TRBJ2-3; tentative D call: TRBD2 (5 bases). With 1 base removed from V and 5 bases from J, the gap between germline ends came to 13 bases. The CDR3 is 15 residues long. CDR1 SEHNR and CDR2 FQNEAQ come from the germline V gene (reference sequence).

This clonotype has just a few counts. The chain links TRBV2 to TRBJ2-2; 13 bases match TRBD2. The V segment lost 5 bases and the J segment 6 bases; nucleotides outside the gene matches: 3. The CDR3 runs to 15 residues. From germline, CDR1 is SNHLY and CDR2 FYNNEI. The CDR3 coding sequence is TGTGCCAGCAGTCTAACTAGCGGGGGGGCCGGGGAGCTGTTTTTT. Translating it yields CASSLTSGGAGELFF.

Only a few counts were recorded for this clonotype. V and J are TRBV5-1 and TRBJ2-1, with TRBD2 identical over 7 bases. J lost 7 bases, V lost 4 bases, and 8 bases had no gene match. Germline V gene data show CDR1 as SGHRS and CDR2 as YFSETQ. This CDR3 is built from 14 residues. CDR3 DNA sequence: TGCGCCAGCAGCCTCCTTCTAGCGGCGAATGAGCAGTTCTTC. Protein: CASSLLLAANEQFF.

The CDR3 region is CASSISREQYF. CDR3 sequence (DNA): TGTGCCAGCAGCATTAGTAGAGAGCAGTACTTC. The chain recombines TRBV7-2 with TRBJ2-7; D is uncertain. The CDR3 contains 11 residues. CDR1 is SGHTA, CDR2 FQGNSA, per germline. V lost 5 bases to trimming and J lost 7 bases, with 9 bases between them.

The chain employs TRBV6-1 and TRBJ2-7; the D gene is possibly TRBD1 (6 bases). CDR3 length: 14 amino acids. Germline CDR1 is MNHNS and CDR2 is SASEGT. V lost 5 bases to trimming and J lost 0 bases, with 11 bases between them. The CDR3 DNA reads as TGTGCCAGCAGTCCCCGGACAGCCTCCTACGAGCAGTACTTC. Translation gives CASSPRTASYEQYF.

The genes are TRBV5-1 and TRBJ2-6; D might be TRBD1 (6 bases). CDR3 length: 14 residues. Per germline, CDR1 SGHRS and CDR2 YFSETQ. Deletions cut 2 bases from V and 6 bases from J, with 9 bases between. For the CDR3, the DNA is TGCGCCAGCAGCTTCCAGGGGACGGCCAACGTCCTGACTTTC. This codes for CASSFQGTANVLTF.

At least ten counts were recorded for this clonotype. The chain combines TRBV9 with TRBJ1-1; D remains unclear. Germline V gene data show CDR1 as SGDLS and CDR2 as YYNGEE. Trimming shortened V by 1 base and J by 3 bases, and 10 bases separated the two germline ends. This CDR3 region has 14 residues. In DNA, the CDR3 is TGTGCCAGCAGCGTACAACCAACCTACACTGAAGCTTTCTTT. It yields the protein CASSVQPTYTEAFF.

A few counts support this clonotype. The rearrangement uses TRBV6-1 and TRBJ2-5, with 9 bases identical to TRBD1. The ends lost 11 bases at V and 5 bases at J; junction bases unmatched: 15. CDR3 length equals 15 residues. The germline V gene encodes CDR1 MNHNS and CDR2 SASEGT. The CDR3 DNA reads TGTGCCGCTGCGGGGGACAGGGTCAAGAAGGAGACCCAGTACTTC. Its protein is CAAAGDRVKKETQYF.

The table lists this clonotype with many counts. The genes are TRBV12-3 or TRBV12-4 and TRBJ2-3; TRBD2 matches 11 bases. Trimming at V came to 6 bases and at J to 0 bases, leaving 5 bases not matched to a gene. CDR3 length: 16 residues. The CDR3 loop is CASSQGLAESTDTQYF. The CDR3 region has the DNA TGTGCCAGCAGCCAGGGACTAGCGGAAAGCACAGATACGCAGTATTTT.

This clonotype came up many times. The chain couples TRBV9 to TRBJ2-5; D gene ambiguous. V was pared by 0 bases and J by 0 bases, with 9 bases between. Germline V CDR1 and CDR2: SGDLS, YYNGEE. This CDR3 is 15 amino acids long. In DNA form, the CDR3 reads TGTGCCAGCAGCGTAGCCGGCCTGTACCAAGAGACCCAGTACTTC. Translated: CASSVAGLYQETQYF.

There are many counts of this clonotype. The V and J genes are TRBV12-3 or TRBV12-4 and TRBJ1-1; 7 bases are a match to TRBD1. This CDR3 has 14 residues. V lost 5 bases and J lost 3; bases outside the gene matches: 6. The CDR3 region has the DNA TGTGCCAGCAGTCCCCGGGACAGATACACTGAAGCTTTCTTT. Translated: CASSPRDRYTEAFF.